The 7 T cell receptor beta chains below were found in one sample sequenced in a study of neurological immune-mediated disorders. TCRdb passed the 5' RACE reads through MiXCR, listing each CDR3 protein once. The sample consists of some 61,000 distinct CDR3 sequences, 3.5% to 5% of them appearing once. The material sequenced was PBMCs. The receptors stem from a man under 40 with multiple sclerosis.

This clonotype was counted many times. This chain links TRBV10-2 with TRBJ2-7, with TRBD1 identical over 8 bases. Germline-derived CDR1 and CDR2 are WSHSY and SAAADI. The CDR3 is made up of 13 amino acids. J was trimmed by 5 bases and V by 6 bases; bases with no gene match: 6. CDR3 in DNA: TGCGCCAGCAGGTACAGGGGGTGGAACGAGCAGTACTTC. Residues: CASRYRGWNEQYF.

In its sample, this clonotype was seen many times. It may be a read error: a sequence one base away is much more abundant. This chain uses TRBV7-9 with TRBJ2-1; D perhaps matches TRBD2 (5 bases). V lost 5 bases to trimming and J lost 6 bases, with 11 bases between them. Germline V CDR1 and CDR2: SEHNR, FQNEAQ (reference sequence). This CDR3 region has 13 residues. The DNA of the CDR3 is TGTGCCAGCAGCACTAAACTAGGCAATGAGCAGTTCTTC. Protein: CASSTKLGNEQFF.

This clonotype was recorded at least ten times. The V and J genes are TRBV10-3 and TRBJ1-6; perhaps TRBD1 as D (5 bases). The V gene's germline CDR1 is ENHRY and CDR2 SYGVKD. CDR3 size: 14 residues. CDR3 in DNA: TGTGCGATTAGAGGGGCACCTGATAATTCACCCCTCCACTTT. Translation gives CAIRGAPDNSPLHF.

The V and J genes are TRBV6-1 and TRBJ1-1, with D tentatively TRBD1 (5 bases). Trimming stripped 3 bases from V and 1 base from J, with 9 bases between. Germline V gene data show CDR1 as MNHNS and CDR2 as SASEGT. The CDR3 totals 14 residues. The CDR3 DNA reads TGTGCCAGCAGTGAGCAGGGCCGGAACACTGAAGCTTTCTTT. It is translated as CASSEQGRNTEAFF.

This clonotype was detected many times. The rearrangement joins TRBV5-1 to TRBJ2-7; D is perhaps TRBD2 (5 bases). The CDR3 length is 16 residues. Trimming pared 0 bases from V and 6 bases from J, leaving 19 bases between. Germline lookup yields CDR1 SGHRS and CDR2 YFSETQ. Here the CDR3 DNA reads TGCGCCAGCAGCTTGGTTCTGGCGACTACCAAGGGCGAGCAGTACTTC. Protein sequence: CASSLVLATTKGEQYF.

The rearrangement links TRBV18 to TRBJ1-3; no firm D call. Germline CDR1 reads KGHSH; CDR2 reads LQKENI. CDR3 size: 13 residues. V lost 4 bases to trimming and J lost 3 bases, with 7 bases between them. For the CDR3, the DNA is TGTGCCAGCTCACATAACGATGGAAACACCATATATTTT. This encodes CASSHNDGNTIYF.

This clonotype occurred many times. The CDR3 nucleotides are TGTGCCATCAGCCTAGCGGGGGTCGGCAATGAGCAGTTCTTC. Protein sequence: CAISLAGVGNEQFF. The V gene is TRBV10-3, the J gene TRBJ2-1, with 10 bases matching TRBD2. The CDR3 sequence is 14 residues long. Germline loops: CDR1 ENHRY, CDR2 SYGVKD. Germline trimming cut 6 bases from V and 6 bases from J; bases unmatched to any gene: 5.